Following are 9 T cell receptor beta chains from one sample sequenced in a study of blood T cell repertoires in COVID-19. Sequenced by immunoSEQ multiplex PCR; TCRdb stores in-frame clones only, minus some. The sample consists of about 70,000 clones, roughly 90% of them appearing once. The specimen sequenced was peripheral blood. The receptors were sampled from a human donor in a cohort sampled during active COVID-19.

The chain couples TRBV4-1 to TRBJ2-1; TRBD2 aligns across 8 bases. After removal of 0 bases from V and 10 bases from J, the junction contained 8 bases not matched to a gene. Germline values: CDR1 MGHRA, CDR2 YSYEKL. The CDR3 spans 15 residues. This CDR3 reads CASSQDSTVAGEQFF. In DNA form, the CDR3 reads TGCGCCAGCAGCCAAGATAGTACGGTAGCGGGAGAGCAGTTCTTC.

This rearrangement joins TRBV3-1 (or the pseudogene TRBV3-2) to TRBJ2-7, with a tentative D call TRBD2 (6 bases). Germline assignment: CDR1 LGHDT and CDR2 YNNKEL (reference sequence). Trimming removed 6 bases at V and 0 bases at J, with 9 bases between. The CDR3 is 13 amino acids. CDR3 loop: CASSGDFSYEQYF. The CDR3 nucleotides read TGTGCCAGCAGTGGGGACTTCTCCTACGAGCAGTACTTC.

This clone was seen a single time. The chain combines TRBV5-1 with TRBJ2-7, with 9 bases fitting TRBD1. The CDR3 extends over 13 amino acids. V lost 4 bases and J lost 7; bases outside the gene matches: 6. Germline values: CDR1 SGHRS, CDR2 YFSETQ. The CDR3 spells CASSVGTGTEQYF. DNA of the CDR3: TGCGCCAGCAGCGTAGGGACAGGGACAGAGCAGTACTTC.

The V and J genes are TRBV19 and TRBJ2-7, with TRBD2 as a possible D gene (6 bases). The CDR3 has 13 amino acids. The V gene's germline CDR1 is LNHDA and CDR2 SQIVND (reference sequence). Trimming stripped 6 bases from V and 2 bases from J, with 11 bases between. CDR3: CASSGTWTYEQYF. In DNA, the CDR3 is TGTGCCAGTAGCGGGACTTGGACCTACGAGCAGTACTTC.

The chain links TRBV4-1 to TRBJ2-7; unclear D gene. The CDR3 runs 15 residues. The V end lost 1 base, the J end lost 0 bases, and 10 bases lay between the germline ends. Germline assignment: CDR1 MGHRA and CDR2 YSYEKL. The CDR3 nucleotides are TGCGCCAGCAGCCAAGCAGTGGGCCCCTCCTACGAGCAGTACTTC. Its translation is CASSQAVGPSYEQYF.

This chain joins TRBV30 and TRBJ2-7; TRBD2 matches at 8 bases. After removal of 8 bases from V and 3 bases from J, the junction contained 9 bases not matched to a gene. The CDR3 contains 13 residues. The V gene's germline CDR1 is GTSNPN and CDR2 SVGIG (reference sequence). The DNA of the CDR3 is TGTGCCGGAAATAGCGGGAATTACTACGAGCAGTACTTC. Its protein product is CAGNSGNYYEQYF.

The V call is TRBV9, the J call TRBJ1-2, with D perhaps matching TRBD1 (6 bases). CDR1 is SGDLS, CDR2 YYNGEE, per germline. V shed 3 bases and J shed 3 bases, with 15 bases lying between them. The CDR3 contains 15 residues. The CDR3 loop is CASSDPITGYYGYTF. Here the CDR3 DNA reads TGTGCCAGCAGCGACCCCATTACAGGGTACTATGGCTACACCTTC.

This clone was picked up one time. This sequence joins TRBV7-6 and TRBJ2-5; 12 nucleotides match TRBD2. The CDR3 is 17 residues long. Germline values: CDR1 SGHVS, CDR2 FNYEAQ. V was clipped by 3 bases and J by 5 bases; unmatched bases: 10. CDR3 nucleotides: TGTGCCAGCAGCTTCTGGACTAGCGGGACGGTTCAGGAGACCCAGTACTTC. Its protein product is CASSFWTSGTVQETQYF.

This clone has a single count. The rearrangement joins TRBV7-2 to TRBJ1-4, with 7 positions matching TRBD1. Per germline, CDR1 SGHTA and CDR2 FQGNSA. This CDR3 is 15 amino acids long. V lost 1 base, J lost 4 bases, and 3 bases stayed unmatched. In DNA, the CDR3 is TGTGCCAGCAGCTTAGTGGGGACAGTTAATGAAAAACTGTTTTTT. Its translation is CASSLVGTVNEKLFF.